The 28 T cell receptor beta chains in this list originate from one sample, sequenced in a study of cytomegalovirus exposure and HLA in healthy donors. Measured with immunoSEQ multiplex PCR; TCRdb has only the in-frame clones, and not every one. The top ten hold approximately 0.84% of the sample, which has some 330,000 clones, just over 85% seen once. Material for sequencing was PBMCs. These TCRs come from a woman between 18 and 29 years old in good health and CMV-seronegative.

The chain joins TRBV9 to TRBJ2-2, with D possibly matching TRBD1 (5 bases). Looked up from germline, CDR1 is SGDLS and CDR2 is YYNGEE. Trimming removed 0 bases at V and 7 bases at J, with 10 bases between. The CDR3 has 14 amino acids. This CDR3 is CASSVALQGGELFF. The CDR3 DNA reads TGTGCCAGCAGCGTAGCTCTGCAGGGCGGGGAGCTGTTTTTT.

This sequence joins TRBV5-1 and TRBJ2-5, with 8 bases that match TRBD1. The CDR3 spans 13 residues. V was clipped by 8 bases and J by 4 bases; unmatched bases: 7. Germline-derived CDR1 and CDR2 are SGHRS and YFSETQ. CDR3 sequence (DNA): TGCGCCAGTTCGGGACAGGTCGGAGAGACCCAGTACTTC. It translates to CASSGQVGETQYF.

This clone was counted a single time. The genes are TRBV7-2 and TRBJ1-5; D not resolved. V was shortened by 5 bases and J by 2 bases, with 10 bases between the two germline ends. Per the germline V gene, CDR1 is SGHTA and CDR2 is FQGNSA. This CDR3 is 14 amino acids long. The chain's CDR3 is CASSLYGGNQPQHF. The CDR3 DNA reads as TGTGCCAGCAGCCTCTACGGGGGCAATCAGCCCCAGCATTTT. The whole variable domain, filled in from reference TRBV7-2 and TRBJ1-5, reads GAGVSQSPSNKVTEKGKDVELRCDPISGHTALYWYRQSLGQGLEFLIYFQGNSAPDKSGLPSDRFSAERTGGSVSTLTIQRTQQEDSAVYLCASSLYGGNQPQHFGDGTRLSIL.

This clone was seen more than once but under ten times. The chain has TRBV13 and TRBJ1-2, with 9 bases lining up with TRBD1. The CDR3 contains 15 residues. V lost 5 bases to trimming and J lost 5 bases; unmatched junction nucleotides: 9. Germline-derived CDR1 and CDR2 are PRHDT and FYEKMQ (reference sequence). The chain's CDR3 is CASSGPGQGGYGYTF. The CDR3 region has the DNA TGTGCCAGCAGCGGCCCGGGACAGGGAGGTTATGGCTACACCTTC.

The J gene is TRBJ1-1, the V gene TRBV5-1, with unresolved D. The germline V and J ends were trimmed by 3 bases and 3 bases, with 18 bases remaining between them. The CDR3 spans 16 residues. The germline V gene encodes CDR1 SGHRS and CDR2 YFSETQ. The CDR3 DNA sequence: TGCGCCAGCAGCTCAAATTCTCTGGGGAGGTACACTGAAGCTTTCTTT. It is translated as CASSSNSLGRYTEAFF.

The table lists this clone with a few counts. The rearrangement joins TRBV7-9 to TRBJ1-4, with 7 bases lining up with TRBD1. This CDR3 comprises 15 residues. With V trimmed by 5 bases and J by 4 bases, 7 bases remained unmatched. CDR1 SEHNR and CDR2 FQNEAQ come from the germline V gene (reference sequence). CDR3 amino acids: CASSQTGTVNEKLFF. The CDR3 DNA follows: TGTGCCAGCAGCCAAACCGGGACAGTTAATGAAAAACTGTTTTTT.

The count of this clone is one. The CDR3 loop is CAISEKASNSNQPQHF. CDR3 in DNA: TGTGCCATCAGTGAAAAAGCGTCGAATAGCAATCAGCCCCAGCATTTT. The chain carries TRBV10-3 and TRBJ1-5, with D hard to call. The CDR3 totals 16 residues. CDR1 is ENHRY and CDR2 is SYGVKD in the germline V gene. Trimming removed 3 bases from V and 0 bases from J, with 12 bases in between.

This clone has a handful of counts. The CDR3: CASDRKAVAKNIQYF. The CDR3 DNA reads TGTGCCAGCGATAGGAAGGCGGTAGCCAAAAACATTCAGTACTTC. This rearrangement joins TRBV25-1 to TRBJ2-4; no reliable D call. The CDR3 sequence is 15 residues long. Germline V gene sequence: CDR1 MGHDK, CDR2 SYGVNS. The V end was cut by 8 bases, the J end by 0 bases, with 14 bases between.

The rearrangement uses TRBV5-6 and TRBJ2-1; TRBD2 agrees at 13 bases. The ends lost 4 bases at V and 1 base at J; junction bases unmatched: 5. Germline CDR1 reads SGHDT; CDR2 reads YYEEEE. This CDR3 is built from 17 residues. CDR3 in DNA: TGTGCCAGCAGCCGGGGACTAGCGGGAAGTTCCTACAATGAGCAGTTCTTC. The encoded protein is CASSRGLAGSSYNEQFF. Looking up the rest from reference TRBV5-6 and TRBJ2-1 gives the full variable domain: DAGVTQSPTHLIKTRGQQVTLRCSPKSGHDTVSWYQQALGQGPQFIFQYYEEEERQRGNFPDRFSGHQFPNYSSELNVNALLLGDSALYLCASSRGLAGSSYNEQFFGPGTRLTVL.

This chain uses TRBV27 with TRBJ1-5; 8 bases are shared with TRBD1. The V and J ends lost 4 bases and 3 bases, in that order; junction bases with no gene match: 8. The CDR3 covers 16 residues. CDR1 is MNHEY and CDR2 is SMNVEV in the germline V gene (reference sequence). CDR3: CASSSSRTGFNQPQHF. The CDR3 region has the DNA TGTGCCAGCAGTTCGTCCAGGACAGGGTTCAATCAGCCCCAGCATTTT.

This sequence joins TRBV11-1 and TRBJ2-6, with a weak D call TRBD2 (6 bases). CDR1 is SGHAT and CDR2 is FQDESV in the germline V gene (reference sequence). V dropped 5 bases and J dropped 2 bases, with 10 bases sitting between them. The CDR3 spans 15 residues. CDR3: CASSLTRAGANVLTF. The CDR3 nucleotides are TGTGCCAGCAGCCTGACTAGGGCTGGGGCCAACGTCCTGACTTTC.

The chain uses TRBV7-2 and TRBJ1-2; D uncertain. Trimming removed 4 bases from V and 8 bases from J, with 17 bases in between. The CDR3 runs to 14 residues. CDR1 SGHTA and CDR2 FQGNSA come from the germline V gene. In nucleotides, the CDR3 is TGTGCCAGCAGCTCCTCCGGCGACTCCTCCGGCTACACCTTC. It yields the protein CASSSSGDSSGYTF.

The J gene is TRBJ2-7, the V gene TRBV4-3; possible D gene TRBD2, 5 bases. The CDR3 totals 16 residues. The ends were cut back, 0 bases at V and 0 bases at J, with 12 bases in the middle. Germline CDR1 reads LGHNA; CDR2 reads YSLEER. CDR3 nucleotides: TGCGCCAGCAGCCAAGAGAAGCTAGCCTACTCCTACGAGCAGTACTTC. Translation: CASSQEKLAYSYEQYF.

The chain couples TRBV7-9 to TRBJ2-3, with 9 positions matching TRBD2. The ends lost 4 bases at V and 1 base at J; junction bases unmatched: 3. Germline assignment: CDR1 SEHNR and CDR2 FQNEAQ (reference sequence). CDR3 size: 15 residues. CDR3 sequence (DNA): TGTGCCAGCAGCTCTAGCGGGATCGGCACAGATACGCAGTATTTT. Its protein product is CASSSSGIGTDTQYF.

The V call is TRBV7-7, the J call TRBJ1-5, with D tentatively TRBD1 (5 bases). The CDR3 is 13 amino acids. Germline V gene sequence: CDR1 SSHAT, CDR2 FNYEAQ (reference sequence). The CDR3 DNA follows: TGTGCTACTTCTGCGGGGCCCAATCAGCCCCAGCATTTT. Translating it yields CATSAGPNQPQHF.

The chain links TRBV6-6 to TRBJ2-3; TRBD1 might be the D (5 bases). Germline CDR1 MNHNY, CDR2 SVGAGI (reference sequence). There are 16 residues in the CDR3. The germline V and J ends were trimmed by 4 bases and 4 bases, with 18 bases remaining between them. The CDR3 spells CASSFPTEEVADTQYF. The CDR3 bases are TGTGCCAGCAGTTTTCCGACAGAAGAGGTAGCAGATACGCAGTATTTT.

This clone has only a few counts. The CDR3 nucleotides are TGTGCCAGCAGCCTAGGACAGGGGGACTATGGCTACACCTTC. Protein product: CASSLGQGDYGYTF. The V and J genes are TRBV7-2 and TRBJ1-2; 10 bases map to TRBD1. The CDR3 spans 14 residues. The V and J ends lost 5 bases and 3 bases, in that order; junction bases with no gene match: 3. Germline CDR1 reads SGHTA; CDR2 reads FQGNSA.

This chain uses TRBV6-5 with TRBJ1-1; D call uncertain. The CDR3 is made up of 14 amino acids. Germline assignment: CDR1 MNHEY and CDR2 SVGAGI. V was cut by 0 bases and J by 5 bases, with 10 bases left in between. CDR3 amino acids: CASSYSTRGTEAFF. CDR3 nucleotides: TGTGCCAGCAGTTACTCGACGCGGGGAACTGAAGCTTTCTTT.

V and J are TRBV7-2 and TRBJ2-5, with a possible D match to TRBD2 (5 bases). Germline CDR1 is SGHTA and CDR2 is FQGNSA. The V and J ends lost 6 bases and 5 bases respectively, with 16 bases between them. The CDR3 totals 14 residues. CDR3 DNA sequence: TGTGCCAGCAGTCGGACCACCCCGGGGGAGACCCAGTACTTC. It is translated as CASSRTTPGETQYF.

Only a few counts were recorded for this clone. This sequence joins TRBV7-8 and TRBJ1-2; 7 positions agree with TRBD1. This CDR3 has 13 amino acids. The junction had 4 bases not matched to a gene; V was cut back by 4 bases and J by 5 bases. Germline V gene lookup returns CDR1 SGHVS and CDR2 FQNEAQ. The CDR3 DNA is TGTGCCAGCAGCTACACAGGGGAGTATGGCTACACCTTC. Translated, it gives CASSYTGEYGYTF. The variable domain in full, completed from reference TRBV7-8 and TRBJ1-2, reads GAGVSQSPRYKVAKRGQDVALRCDPISGHVSLFWYQQALGQGPEFLTYFQNEAQLDKSGLPSDRFFAERPEGSVSTLKIQRTQQEDSAVYLCASSYTGEYGYTFGSGTRLTVV.

Here the CDR3 reads CASSLSFREFSYNEQFF. CDR3 sequence (DNA): TGTGCCAGCAGTTTATCGTTTCGGGAATTCTCCTACAATGAGCAGTTCTTC. This rearrangement joins TRBV27 to TRBJ2-1, with D possibly TRBD2 on 5 matching bases. The CDR3 loop spans 17 amino acids. With 0 bases removed from V and 0 bases from J, the gap between germline ends came to 12 bases. Germline lookup yields CDR1 MNHEY and CDR2 SMNVEV (reference sequence).

The chain couples TRBV28 to TRBJ2-7, with D perhaps TRBD2 (6 bases). The CDR3 has 15 amino acids. Germline loops: CDR1 MDHEN, CDR2 SYDVKM. The V and J ends lost 2 bases and 3 bases respectively, with 14 bases between them. The CDR3 loop reads CASSLGLAAGYEQYF. The CDR3 nucleotides are TGTGCCAGCAGTTTAGGGTTAGCGGCGGGCTACGAGCAGTACTTC.

The chain links TRBV6-5 to TRBJ2-7, with D perhaps matching TRBD2 (6 bases). The CDR3 spans 15 residues. Germline-derived CDR1 and CDR2 are MNHEY and SVGAGI. Trimming removed 7 bases from V and 4 bases from J, with 20 bases in between. CDR3 protein: CASTVGWGVPYEQYF. The CDR3, as DNA: TGTGCCAGCACGGTGGGTTGGGGGGTGCCTTACGAGCAGTACTTC.

V is TRBV9 and J is TRBJ1-1; the match to TRBD1 covers 7 bases. With 3 bases clipped from V and 2 bases from J, the junction kept 4 bases outside the gene matches. The CDR3 contains 14 residues. The V gene's germline CDR1 is SGDLS and CDR2 YYNGEE. The CDR3 is CASSARQGNTEAFF. The CDR3 bases are TGTGCCAGCAGCGCCCGACAGGGCAACACTGAAGCTTTCTTT.

The chain recombines TRBV6-5 with TRBJ2-3; TRBD2 aligns across 12 bases. V gave up 6 bases and J gave up 3 bases; unmatched junction bases: 4. The CDR3 spans 15 residues. The germline CDR1 and CDR2 sequences are MNHEY and SVGAGI. In DNA, the CDR3 is TGTGCCAGCAGCAAGACTAGCGGGAGAACAGATACGCAGTATTTT. Translation gives CASSKTSGRTDTQYF.

The rearrangement joins TRBV9 to TRBJ1-3; no clear D. The CDR3 contains 13 residues. Trimming stripped 4 bases from V and 0 bases from J, with 5 bases between. The germline gives CDR1 SGDLS, CDR2 YYNGEE. CDR3 sequence reads: CASSPGSGNTIYF. The CDR3 DNA is TGTGCCAGCAGCCCCGGCTCTGGAAACACCATATATTTT.

This chain connects TRBV25-1 to TRBJ2-5; the D gene is possibly TRBD2 (5 bases). This CDR3 is 12 amino acids long. CDR1 is MGHDK, CDR2 SYGVNS, per germline. V gave up 6 bases and J gave up 2 bases, with 7 bases separating them. This CDR3 reads CASRGGQETQYF. The CDR3 bases are TGTGCCAGCAGGGGCGGGCAAGAGACCCAGTACTTC.

The chain recombines TRBV5-1 with TRBJ2-1, with 11 bases lining up with TRBD1. The CDR3 is made up of 14 amino acids. V shed 3 bases and J 6 bases; nucleotides not matched to a gene: 2. Germline V gene sequence: CDR1 SGHRS, CDR2 YFSETQ. CDR3 nucleotides: TGCGCCAGCAGCTCGGGACAGGGGGTCAATGAGCAGTTCTTC. Translated, it gives CASSSGQGVNEQFF.